This T cell receptor (beta chain) stems from a study of cytomegalovirus exposure and HLA in healthy donors. Use of 60 Vbeta and 13 Jbeta primers characterized the PCR. Some clones are missing from TCRdb's copy, which holds only in-frame ones; the method was immunoSEQ multiplex PCR. There are about 170,000 clones in the sample; 65% to 85% occur only once, and less than 3% lies in the top ten. Germline V gene data show CDR1 as MGHDK and CDR2 as SYGVNS. The CDR3 runs to 15 residues. V lost 0 bases and J lost 0, with 9 bases in between. Sequencing input: PBMCs. This clonotype was sampled from a male donor in good health and CMV-seronegative. V and J are TRBV25-1 and TRBJ2-7; D gene unclear. CDR3 sequence (DNA): TGTGCCAGCAGTGAATATATCGGGTACTCCTACGAGCAGTACTTC. It translates to CASSEYIGYSYEQYF.